This T cell receptor (beta chain) comes out of a study of cytomegalovirus exposure and HLA in healthy donors. Study information: Earlier work reported approximately 110 million unique TCR beta sequences from roughly 180 million T cells. Findings and caveats of the study: Trimming of TCR beta V- and J-genes showed a link, identified in a later analysis, to a missense DCLRE1C variant. A later analysis revealed that TCR association rates differed between HLA loci, peaking at DRB1 and bottoming out at HLA-C. The authors considered a cluster of highly shared sequence variants likely to be a sequencing artifact.

Amplification used 60 Vbeta primers and 13 Jbeta primers. Profiled with immunoSEQ multiplex PCR; TCRdb holds only in-frame clones, not every one. This sample contains about 72,000 clones. The germline V gene encodes CDR1 SGHRS and CDR2 YFSETQ. The length of the CDR3 is 15 residues. The V end lost 5 bases, the J end lost 6 bases, and 18 bases lay between the germline ends. On this clone: The antigen is undetermined.

The TCR comes from a woman in her forties in good health and CMV-seropositive. The rearrangement joins TRBV5-1 to TRBJ1-5; a possible D gene is TRBD1 (5 bases). Sequenced input: PBMCs. DNA of the CDR3: TGCGCCAGCAGGTCCTGGGCCGGGGGAGGTCAGCCCCAGCATTTT. Encoded protein: CASRSWAGGGQPQHF.